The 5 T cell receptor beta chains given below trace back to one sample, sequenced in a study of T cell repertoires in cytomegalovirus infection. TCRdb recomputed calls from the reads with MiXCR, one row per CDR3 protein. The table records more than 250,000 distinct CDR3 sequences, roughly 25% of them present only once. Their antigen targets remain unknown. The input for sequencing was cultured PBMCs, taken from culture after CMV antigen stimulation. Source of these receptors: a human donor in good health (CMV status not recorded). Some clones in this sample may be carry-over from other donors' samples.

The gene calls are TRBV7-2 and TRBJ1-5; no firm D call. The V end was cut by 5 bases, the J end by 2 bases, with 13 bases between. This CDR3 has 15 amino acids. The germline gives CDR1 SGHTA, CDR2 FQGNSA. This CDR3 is CASSPTWGGNQPQHF. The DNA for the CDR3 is TGTGCCAGCAGCCCAACCTGGGGAGGCAATCAGCCCCAGCATTTT.

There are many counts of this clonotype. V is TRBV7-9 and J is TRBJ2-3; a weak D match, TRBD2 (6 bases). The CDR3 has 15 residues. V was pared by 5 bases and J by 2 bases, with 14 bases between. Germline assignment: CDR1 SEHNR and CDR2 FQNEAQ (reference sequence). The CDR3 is CASSPKLAITDTQYF. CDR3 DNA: TGTGCCAGCAGCCCCAAACTAGCCATCACAGATACGCAGTATTTT. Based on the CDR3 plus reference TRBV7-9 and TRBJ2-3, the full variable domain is DTGVSQNPRHKITKRGQNVTFRCDPISEHNRLYWYRQTLGQGPEFLTYFQNEAQLEKSRLLSDRFSAERPKGSFSTLEIQRTEQGDSAMYLCASSPKLAITDTQYFGPGTRLTVL.

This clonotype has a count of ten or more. The CDR3 loop is CSASFLAGVTDEQFF. As DNA, the CDR3 is TGCAGTGCTAGTTTCTTAGCGGGAGTTACAGATGAGCAGTTCTTC. The rearrangement links TRBV20-1 to TRBJ2-1, with 9 positions matching TRBD2. CDR1 DFQATT and CDR2 SNEGSKA come from the germline V gene (reference sequence). Germline trimming cut 3 bases from V and 8 bases from J; bases unmatched to any gene: 11. The CDR3 runs to 15 residues.

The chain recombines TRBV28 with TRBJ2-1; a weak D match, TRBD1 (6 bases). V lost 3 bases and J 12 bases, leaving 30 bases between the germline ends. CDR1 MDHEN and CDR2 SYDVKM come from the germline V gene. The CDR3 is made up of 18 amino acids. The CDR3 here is CASSLGAVRDLTTMRQFF. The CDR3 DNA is TGTGCCAGCAGTTTGGGGGCCGTGAGAGATTTAACTACAATGAGGCAGTTCTTC.

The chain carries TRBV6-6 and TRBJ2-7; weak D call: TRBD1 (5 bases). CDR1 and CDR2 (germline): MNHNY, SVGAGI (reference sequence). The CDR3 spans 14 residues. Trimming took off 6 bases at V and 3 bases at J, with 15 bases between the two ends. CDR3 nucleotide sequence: TGTGCCAGCAGCGACCAGGGCTCCTACTACGAGCAGTACTTC. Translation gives CASSDQGSYYEQYF.